The TCR beta chain under discussion was sequenced for a study of STAT5B mutations in CD4+ large granular lymphocyte leukemia. The study's findings and limits: Top patient clones used TRBV06 genes more often: 8/27 versus 2/35 in controls. Data were not HLA-matched across samples.

TCRdb's table, derived via immunoSEQ multiplex PCR, lists solely in-frame clones and lacks some. The sample lists around 30,000 clones, around 76% occurring once. For this clone: What it recognizes is unknown.

The junction had 7 bases not matched to a gene; V was cut back by 2 bases and J by 8 bases. The CDR3 spans 15 residues. Germline loops: CDR1 MDHEN, CDR2 SYDVKM. Buffy coats from healthy blood donors served as controls. The origin of this receptor is a human donor in good health. The chain uses TRBV28 and TRBJ2-4, with 9 bases identical to TRBD1. What was sequenced was CD4+ T cells from blood buffy coats. The CDR3 nucleotides are TGTGCCAGCAGTTTAGTAGGAGACAGGGGGGACATTCAGTACTTC. Residues: CASSLVGDRGDIQYF.